Presented here are 14 T cell receptor beta chains from one specimen sequenced in a study of neurological immune-mediated disorders. Time point indicated: longitudinal time-point 2. TCRdb fed the 5' RACE reads into MiXCR, producing one record per CDR3 protein. The sample consists of some 48,000 distinct CDR3 sequences, around 12% of them appearing once. Sequencing used PBMCs. These receptors originate from a male donor with HTLV-1-associated myelopathy (HAM/TSP).

This clonotype was recorded at least ten times. V and J are TRBV10-3 and TRBJ1-4; the D gene is possibly TRBD1 (5 bases). This CDR3 has 14 residues. The V gene's germline CDR1 is ENHRY and CDR2 SYGVKD. V lost 8 bases and J 6 bases, leaving 16 bases between the germline ends. CDR3 DNA sequence: TGTGCCATCGCCGGGGGGGACGGCGATGAAAAACTGTTTTTT. As protein: CAIAGGDGDEKLFF.

This clonotype appeared many times. The genes are TRBV4-3 and TRBJ2-2; D may be TRBD1 or TRBD2 (5 bases each). There are 14 residues in the CDR3. The germline V and J ends were trimmed by 4 bases and 4 bases, with 10 bases remaining between them. Germline lookup yields CDR1 LGHNA and CDR2 YSLEER. The CDR3 sequence: CASSPGDGTGELFF. In nucleotides, the CDR3 is TGCGCCAGCAGCCCTGGGGACGGCACCGGGGAGCTGTTTTTT.

The table lists this clonotype with many counts. The rearrangement uses TRBV20-1 and TRBJ1-2; tentatively, D is TRBD1 (5 bases). The germline CDR1 and CDR2 sequences are DFQATT and SNEGSKA (reference sequence). V gave up 6 bases and J gave up 8 bases, with 10 bases separating them. The CDR3 contains 10 residues. The CDR3 region is CSASPGGYTF. The CDR3 nucleotides read TGCAGTGCCAGCCCAGGGGGCTACACCTTC.

This clonotype has ten or more counts. The CDR3 nucleotides are TGCAGTGCTTCGACTAGCGGGGGATCCTACGAGCAGTACTTC. Its protein is CSASTSGGSYEQYF. The chain uses TRBV20-1 and TRBJ2-7; 12 bases are shared with TRBD2. Germline V gives CDR1 DFQATT, CDR2 SNEGSKA (reference sequence). After removal of 5 bases from V and 1 base from J, the junction contained 3 bases not matched to a gene. This CDR3 is 14 amino acids long.

The sample holds a few counts of this clonotype. The chain is built from TRBV12-3 or TRBV12-4 and TRBJ2-3; 7 nucleotides match TRBD2. This CDR3 spans 17 amino acids. The V and J ends lost 6 bases and 5 bases, in that order; junction bases with no gene match: 17. In nucleotides, the CDR3 is TGTGCCAGCAGAGAAGCTAGCGGTTCCCCCCTGGGAGATACGCAGTATTTT. This gives the protein CASREASGSPLGDTQYF.

J is TRBJ1-5 and V is TRBV28; D unresolved. The germline V gene has CDR1 MDHEN and CDR2 SYDVKM. This CDR3 region has 13 residues. V lost 8 bases to trimming and J lost 3 bases, with 11 bases between them. CDR3 DNA: TGTGCCAGCTCTCGGGGTAACAATCAGCCCCAGCATTTT. Its translation is CASSRGNNQPQHF. Complete variable domain (other parts from reference TRBV28 and TRBJ1-5): DVKVTQSSRYLVKRTGEKVFLECVQDMDHENMFWYRQDPGLGLRLIYFSYDVKMKEKGDIPEGYSVSREKKERFSLILESASTNQTSMYLCASSRGNNQPQHFGDGTRLSIL.

This clonotype occurred many times. The V gene is TRBV20-1, the J gene TRBJ2-6, with unresolved D. The CDR3 is 17 amino acids. The germline V gene encodes CDR1 DFQATT and CDR2 SNEGSKA (reference sequence). V gave up 0 bases and J gave up 2 bases, with 14 bases separating them. CDR3 in amino acids: CSARDVLTAAGANVLTF. The CDR3 DNA is TGCAGTGCTAGAGATGTTCTGACGGCCGCTGGGGCCAACGTCCTGACTTTC.

This clonotype was found many times. The chain employs TRBV12-3 or TRBV12-4 and TRBJ1-1; D gene uncertain. V was trimmed by 6 bases and J by 2 bases, leaving 10 bases between them. This CDR3 contains 13 residues. CDR3 sequence: CASRKTANTEAFF. CDR3 in DNA: TGTGCCAGCAGGAAAACAGCAAACACTGAAGCTTTCTTT.

This clonotype was detected many times. This chain links TRBV7-6 with TRBJ1-5, with D perhaps matching TRBD1 (5 bases). CDR1 and CDR2 from the germline V gene are SGHVS and FNYEAQ. Trimming pared 5 bases from V and 4 bases from J, leaving 15 bases between. This CDR3 comprises 15 residues. This CDR3 reads CASSRFEGPNQPQHF. CDR3 bases: TGTGCCAGCAGCCGGTTCGAGGGACCTAATCAGCCCCAGCATTTT.

Many counts were recorded for this clonotype. The V and J genes are TRBV7-9 and TRBJ1-1; unclear D gene. There are 13 residues in the CDR3. Trimming cost V 1 base and J 3 bases, with 6 bases left between them. Germline lookup yields CDR1 SEHNR and CDR2 FQNEAQ (reference sequence). The chain's CDR3 is CASSLEGDTEAFF. The CDR3 DNA is TGTGCCAGCAGCTTAGAGGGTGACACTGAAGCTTTCTTT.

The CDR3 loop reads CASRTTGRNQPQHF. As DNA, the CDR3 is TGTGCCAGCAGAACGACAGGGAGGAATCAGCCCCAGCATTTT. The V call is TRBV6-5, the J call TRBJ1-5; 7 nucleotides align to TRBD1. The V segment lost 6 bases and the J segment 4 bases; nucleotides outside the gene matches: 6. This CDR3 spans 14 amino acids. Germline-derived CDR1 and CDR2 are MNHEY and SVGAGI.

This clonotype was seen at least ten times. This rearrangement joins TRBV29-1 to TRBJ2-1, with 10 bases lining up with TRBD1. The germline V gene has CDR1 SQVTM and CDR2 ANQGSEA. Germline trimming cut 4 bases from V and 7 bases from J; bases unmatched to any gene: 7. This CDR3 spans 14 amino acids. CDR3 protein: CSVGGTGESNEQFF. DNA of the CDR3: TGCAGCGTTGGGGGGACAGGGGAGTCAAATGAGCAGTTCTTC.

This clonotype has a count of ten or more. The chain uses TRBV5-1 and TRBJ2-1; no clear D. The CDR3 is made up of 12 amino acids. Germline V gives CDR1 SGHRS, CDR2 YFSETQ. Trimming left V 1 base short and J 6 bases short, with 5 bases between. CDR3 residues: CASSLNSNEQFF. DNA of the CDR3: TGCGCCAGCAGCTTGAACAGCAATGAGCAGTTCTTC.

To note about this clonotype: Germline is not matched at one junction end, which may reflect a read error. The chain uses TRBV10-3 and TRBJ2-1; 7 nucleotides align to TRBD2. The germline gives CDR1 ENHRY, CDR2 SYGVKD. The CDR3 loop spans 15 amino acids. As DNA, the CDR3 is TGTGCAATCAGTGAGGGCGGGGGTTCCTACAATGAGCAGTTCTTC. Amino acid sequence: CAISEGGGSYNEQFF.